The clone carrying this TCR beta chain appeared a few times. What it binds is not known. This specimen comes from a study of beta chain features in type 1 diabetes. Broader study findings: TCRB CDR3s were moderately but significantly shorter in Type 1 diabetes patients in all four CD4+ subsets. For cells with high TCR expression, cDNA sequencing could yield over-representation.

The investigators reverse transcribed all of the isolated RNA, so they sequenced expressed TCRB transcripts. The table came from immunoSEQ multiplex PCR; TCRdb's copy has only in-frame clones and leaves some out. The data contain approximately 270,000 clones, 13% to 15% of them singletons. Sequencing was carried out using naive CD4+ T cells from blood. This receptor was identified in a man aged 25 to 40 with type 1 diabetes.

The CDR3 loop is CASSLELAADEQFF. The CDR3 DNA is TGTGCCAGCAGCTTGGAACTGGCGGCGGATGAGCAGTTCTTC. J is TRBJ2-1 and V is TRBV5-5; the D is unclear. From germline, CDR1 is SGHKS and CDR2 YYEKEE (reference sequence). Between the trimmed V and J ends, which lost 0 bases and 8 bases, there was a span of 12 bases. The CDR3 has 14 amino acids.